This TCR beta chain was sequenced for a study of shared T cell receptors in the human thymus (dated by TCRdb to about 2021). Broadly, across the study: The study examined how self-reactive, shared T-cell receptor alpha chains are generated in the human thymus.

Regarding this clone: Which antigen it targets is not known. No quality values exist for individual bases; no much larger clone is one base distant.

Libraries were built with the immunoSEQ multiplex PCR assay. TCRdb provides this immuneACCESS table in a form limited to in-frame rearrangements. Some clones are lacking; in checked studies, under half of them reflect an unresolved V gene, and why the rest are absent is not known. Recorded for this sample are more than 300,000 clones; just under 95% of them occurred a single time. Roughly 0.021% of the sample comes from the top ten. V gives up 4 bases and J gives up 0 bases, and the segment between their germline ends measures 16 bases. The cysteine opens and the phenylalanine closes a CDR3 of 17 amino acids. Left in the record is the CDR3 DNA by itself, 51 bases read in frame from the first base. The germline V gene sets CDR1 to LGHNA and CDR2 to YSLEER.

Here the chain combines TRBV4-3 and TRBJ1-3, with an unclear D gene assignment. This TCR derives from a human donor. The sequencing input was thymocytes. The nucleotide sequence reads as follows: TGCGCCAGCAGCCTACGGGAGTTTCTGAGCTCTGGAAACACCATATATTTT. Translated, it gives CASSLREFLSSGNTIYF.